This T cell receptor (beta chain) was identified during a study of CD8+ T cells in alopecia areata. Study results and limitations: Scalp sample data also include resident alphabeta T cells from normal skin.

Germline V gene data show CDR1 as SGHDN and CDR2 as FVKESK. There are 16 residues in the CDR3. Deletions cut 0 bases from V and 2 bases from J, with 12 bases between. RNA extraction was followed by reverse transcription into cDNA, which acted as the sequencing template. Method: immunoSEQ multiplex PCR; TCRdb's copy keeps in-frame clones and lacks some. Counted here are tens of thousands of clones, 55% occurring once; the ten biggest clones make up around 40%. Concerning this clone itself: Its matching antigen is unknown.

The rearrangement uses TRBV14 and TRBJ2-3, with D perhaps assigned TRBD1 or TRBD2 (6 bases each). This clonotype was sampled from a human donor with alopecia areata. Sequencing used NKG2D-high CD8+ T cells sorted from blood. The DNA of the CDR3 is TGTGCCAGCAGCCAAGATAAGGGGGGCGTCACAGATACGCAGTATTTT. Translation: CASSQDKGGVTDTQYF. Combining the CDR3 with reference TRBV14 and TRBJ2-3 gives the whole variable domain EAGVTQFPSHSVIEKGQTVTLRCDPISGHDNLYWYRRVMGKEIKFLLHFVKESKQDESGMPNNRFLAERTGGTYSTLKVQPAELEDSGVYFCASSQDKGGVTDTQYFGPGTRLTVL.